These T cell receptor beta chains were read from a single sample in a study of PD-L1 blockade in urothelial cancer. Clones were sequenced by immunoSEQ multiplex PCR, and TCRdb holds only the in-frame ones, with some missing. Of 68,000 or so clones in the sample, roughly 76% are singletons; the top ten hold 5.7%. The sample consisted of PBMCs, taken around atezolizumab (anti-PD-L1) treatment. The receptors come from a man in his 70s with urothelial cancer. Both conserved end residues are trimmed from each CDR3. Fields, in order: V gene, CDR3 protein.

>TRBV6-6
ASSVRQGTGNTIY
>TRBV19
ASSERGETNEKLF
>TRBV30
AWRPGLAGADTQY
>TRBV11-2
ASSLMAGAISYEQY
>TRBV7-6
ASSLGSDEQY
>TRBV7-2
ASSLDRQNYGYT
>TRBV11-2
ASSRWRQNEQF
>TRBV7-3
ASSETTVSTDTQY
>TRBV6-5
ASSPFPGTAYGYT
>TRBV2
ASTLEYFEQF
>TRBV19
ASSIRQGVKNIQY
>TRBV30
AWRRAGVTGELF
>TRBV6-5
ASRVGGRSNQPQH
>TRBV7-2
ASSSRNRVETQY
>TRBV7-8
ASIPFTGGGTGELF
>TRBV5-1
ASSSLVTSGSHTGELF
>TRBV18
ASSPRQGDTGELF
>TRBV11-3
ASSLGGQGWTDTQY
>TRBV5-1
ASSLDPAYGYT
>TRBV6-5
ASSPQGHTYEQY
>TRBV6-5
ASSSGDITDTQY
>TRBV2
ASRQRWAMETQY
>TRBV5-4
ASKGRGGDTQY
>TRBV4-1
ASSRDRGQLGTEAF
>TRBV5-5
ASSLPLPDTLRHTQY
>TRBV7-8
ASSLLAGRTDTQY
>TRBV11-2
ASSSRSGDTQY
>TRBV11-3
ASSLGLAGNQQF
>TRBV6-5
ASSYSISGNTEAF
>TRBV6-5
ASSFGLLSYEQY
>TRBV9
ASSVEPTAGNYGYT
>TRBV5-4
ASSLDYNNEQF